A single sample gave rise to the 21 T cell receptor beta chains below, sequenced in a study of beta chain features in type 1 diabetes. Isolated RNA was reverse transcribed in full, so expressed TCRB transcripts were sequenced. Sequencing was performed with immunoSEQ multiplex PCR; in TCRdb, only in-frame clones are kept and a portion is missing. The sample carries hundreds of thousands of clones, under 13% recorded once. Their antigens are not known. General study results and limits: The study found moderately but significantly shorter TCRB CDR3s in all four CD4+ subsets of Type 1 diabetes patients.

Input material: naive CD4+ T cells from blood. Source of these receptors: a man aged 25-45 years with type 1 diabetes.

The gene calls are TRBV19 and TRBJ1-1, with D possibly being TRBD1 (6 bases). V was trimmed by 0 bases and J by 4 bases, leaving 9 bases between them. The CDR3 is made up of 14 amino acids. Germline V gives CDR1 LNHDA, CDR2 SQIVND (reference sequence). The CDR3 here is CASSIDTGRTEAFF. For the CDR3, the DNA is TGTGCCAGTAGTATAGATACAGGGCGCACTGAAGCTTTCTTT.

V gene TRBV28 combines with J gene TRBJ1-1; D gene unclear. The CDR3 has 11 amino acids. Trimming shortened V by 5 bases and J by 5 bases, and 6 bases separated the two germline ends. In germline, CDR1 is MDHEN, CDR2 SYDVKM. CDR3 sequence: CASSGRTEAFF. The CDR3 DNA follows: TGTGCCAGCAGTGGGCGAACTGAAGCTTTCTTT.

This clone was counted once. The chain links TRBV28 to TRBJ2-1, with 9 bases that match TRBD2. The germline CDR1 and CDR2 sequences are MDHEN and SYDVKM. The CDR3 has 17 residues. V was pared by 5 bases and J by 4 bases, with 12 bases of the junction left unmatched. The CDR3 reads CASSPAGISGGYNEQFF. The CDR3 coding sequence is TGTGCCAGCAGTCCGGCCGGGATTAGCGGGGGTTACAATGAGCAGTTCTTC.

The chain uses TRBV5-1 and TRBJ1-1, with 11 bases lining up with TRBD1. The CDR3 has 14 amino acids. CDR1 and CDR2 (germline): SGHRS, YFSETQ. Trimming at V came to 4 bases and at J to 7 bases, leaving 6 bases not matched to a gene. This chain's CDR3 is CASSVGTGGDEAFF. The DNA for the CDR3 is TGCGCCAGCAGCGTGGGGACAGGGGGTGATGAAGCTTTCTTT.

This chain connects TRBV6-5 to TRBJ2-1; D may be TRBD2 (7 bases). This CDR3 has 16 amino acids. V gave up 4 bases and J gave up 6 bases, with 19 bases separating them. Germline assignment: CDR1 MNHEY and CDR2 SVGAGI. The CDR3 DNA sequence: TGTGCCAGCAGTTTCCACGGGGCGGGGGCCCTCAATGAGCAGTTCTTC. This gives the protein CASSFHGAGALNEQFF.

This clone has just a few counts. This chain uses TRBV5-4 with TRBJ1-1, with TRBD1 matching over 7 bases. Germline V gene sequence: CDR1 SGHNT, CDR2 YYREEE (reference sequence). CDR3 size: 14 residues. Trimming cost V 4 bases and J 4 bases; bases outside gene matches: 7. The CDR3 protein is CASSSNRGSTEAFF. The CDR3 nucleotides read TGTGCCAGCAGCAGTAACAGGGGATCCACTGAAGCTTTCTTT.

The chain joins TRBV19 to TRBJ2-5; TRBD1 aligns across 7 bases. The CDR3 extends over 15 amino acids. Germline loops: CDR1 LNHDA, CDR2 SQIVND (reference sequence). V was clipped by 3 bases and J by 4 bases; unmatched bases: 8. For the CDR3, the DNA is TGTGCCAGTAGTATCGACAGGGCTGTGGGAGAGACCCAGTACTTC. Translated: CASSIDRAVGETQYF.

This rearrangement joins TRBV5-1 to TRBJ2-7; 7 bases are a match to TRBD1. Germline loops: CDR1 SGHRS, CDR2 YFSETQ. The CDR3 consists of 13 residues. Losses at the gene ends were 4 bases for V and 4 bases for J; bases not matched to a gene: 5. CDR3 loop: CASSTGVGYEQYF. For the CDR3, the DNA is TGCGCCAGCAGCACAGGGGTCGGGTACGAGCAGTACTTC.

This clone was recorded a few times. The chain links TRBV5-1 to TRBJ2-1; maybe TRBD2 (6 bases). Germline V gene sequence: CDR1 SGHRS, CDR2 YFSETQ. The CDR3 length is 15 residues. Trimming took off 2 bases at V and 5 bases at J, with 14 bases between the two ends. CDR3 DNA sequence: TGCGCCAGCAGCTTAGGATCGAGCGGGCACAATGAGCAGTTCTTC. Protein: CASSLGSSGHNEQFF.

The rearrangement links TRBV9 to TRBJ2-7; D remains ambiguous. In germline, CDR1 is SGDLS, CDR2 YYNGEE. The CDR3 totals 11 residues. V was clipped by 3 bases and J by 4 bases, with 5 bases between them. DNA for the CDR3: TGTGCCAGCAGCGCCGAGTACGAGCAGTACTTC. As protein: CASSAEYEQYF.

A few counts support this clone. The sample carries other DNA sequences with the same CDR3. The J gene is TRBJ2-3, the V gene TRBV18; TRBD1 might be the D (6 bases). CDR1 is KGHSH, CDR2 LQKENI, per germline. The V end was cut by 2 bases, the J end by 0 bases, with 6 bases between. The CDR3 is 14 amino acids. CDR3 bases: TGTGCCAGCTCACCAGACAGGAGCACAGATACGCAGTATTTT. Translated: CASSPDRSTDTQYF.

CDR3 protein: CASSPLLSDTQYF. DNA of the CDR3: TGTGCCAGCAGCCCGCTCCTATCAGATACGCAGTATTTT. The genes are TRBV7-9 and TRBJ2-3; D not resolved. The CDR3 has 13 residues. Trimming stripped 5 bases from V and 4 bases from J, with 10 bases between. Per the germline V gene, CDR1 is SEHNR and CDR2 is FQNEAQ (reference sequence). Supplemented by reference TRBV7-9 and TRBJ2-3, the full variable domain reads DTGVSQNPRHKITKRGQNVTFRCDPISEHNRLYWYRQTLGQGPEFLTYFQNEAQLEKSRLLSDRFSAERPKGSFSTLEIQRTEQGDSAMYLCASSPLLSDTQYFGPGTRLTVL.

V and J are TRBV19 and TRBJ1-2; TRBD1 agrees at 7 bases. The CDR3 totals 14 residues. The V and J ends lost 5 bases and 8 bases, in that order; junction bases with no gene match: 11. The germline V gene has CDR1 LNHDA and CDR2 SQIVND (reference sequence). CDR3 sequence (DNA): TGTGCCAGTAGTCCGAGACAGGGAACGAGAGGCTACACCTTC. It codes for CASSPRQGTRGYTF.

This chain uses TRBV15 with TRBJ2-5; weak D call: TRBD1 (6 bases). CDR3 length: 13 amino acids. Per germline, CDR1 LNHNV and CDR2 YYDKDF (reference sequence). V was clipped by 3 bases and J by 4 bases, with 9 bases between them. This chain's CDR3 is CATSRSRGETQYF. CDR3 DNA: TGTGCCACCAGCAGGAGCAGGGGAGAGACCCAGTACTTC.

This clone was seen only a few times. The gene calls are TRBV18 and TRBJ1-2, with TRBD1 matching over 7 bases. The CDR3 sequence is 13 residues long. V gave up 5 bases and J gave up 5 bases; unmatched junction bases: 5. CDR1 is KGHSH and CDR2 is LQKENI in the germline V gene. CDR3 DNA: TGTGCCAGCTCAAGGCAGGGGGATTATGGCTACACCTTC. Amino acids: CASSRQGDYGYTF.

This chain joins TRBV4-2 and TRBJ1-6, with TRBD1 as a possible D gene (6 bases). CDR1 is LGHNA and CDR2 is YNFKEQ in the germline V gene. The V end was cut by 5 bases, the J end by 5 bases, with 13 bases between. The CDR3 has 15 residues. CDR3 in DNA: TGTGCCAGCAGCTTAAGGACAGCTAATAATTCACCCCTCCACTTT. Translation gives CASSLRTANNSPLHF.

The chain combines TRBV29-1 with TRBJ2-7; 7 nucleotides agree with TRBD2. Looked up from germline, CDR1 is SQVTM and CDR2 is ANQGSEA. Trimming removed 8 bases from V and 0 bases from J; junction bases left unmatched: 4. The CDR3 has 12 residues. The CDR3 protein is CSFGRSSYEQYF. The CDR3 DNA is TGCAGCTTCGGGAGGAGCTCCTACGAGCAGTACTTC.

The sample holds a few counts of this clone. The chain joins TRBV5-6 to TRBJ2-1, with 7 bases that match TRBD1. Germline V lookup: CDR1 SGHDT, CDR2 YYEEEE. This CDR3 is 15 amino acids long. V lost 1 base, J lost 7 bases, and 8 bases stayed unmatched. The CDR3 protein is CASSLLHRGRNEQFF. The CDR3 coding sequence is TGTGCCAGCAGCTTGCTGCACAGGGGTCGTAATGAGCAGTTCTTC.

This clone showed up just a few times. The chain has TRBV28 and TRBJ2-5; 11 bases fit TRBD2. From germline, CDR1 is MDHEN and CDR2 SYDVKM. V lost 9 bases to trimming and J lost 2 bases; unmatched junction nucleotides: 8. The CDR3 contains 15 residues. The CDR3 DNA is TGTGCCAGTCAATCAGCTAGCGGGGGGCAAGAGACCCAGTACTTC. Translating gives CASQSASGGQETQYF.

A few counts support this clone. The genes are TRBV9 and TRBJ1-6; D gene unclear. The germline CDR1 and CDR2 sequences are SGDLS and YYNGEE. Trimming removed 0 bases from V and 6 bases from J, with 4 bases in between. The length of the CDR3 is 13 residues. CDR3 protein: CASSVGANSPLHF. The CDR3 bases are TGTGCCAGCAGCGTAGGGGCTAATTCACCCCTCCACTTT.

The genes are TRBV7-2 and TRBJ2-3; the match to TRBD2 covers 9 bases. CDR1 and CDR2 (germline): SGHTA, FQGNSA. The CDR3 extends over 16 amino acids. V trimming: 5 bases; J trimming: 0 bases; junction bases outside the gene matches: 6. The CDR3 reads CASSRRTSASTDTQYF. The CDR3 nucleotides are TGTGCCAGCAGCCGCCGGACTAGCGCTAGCACAGATACGCAGTATTTT.